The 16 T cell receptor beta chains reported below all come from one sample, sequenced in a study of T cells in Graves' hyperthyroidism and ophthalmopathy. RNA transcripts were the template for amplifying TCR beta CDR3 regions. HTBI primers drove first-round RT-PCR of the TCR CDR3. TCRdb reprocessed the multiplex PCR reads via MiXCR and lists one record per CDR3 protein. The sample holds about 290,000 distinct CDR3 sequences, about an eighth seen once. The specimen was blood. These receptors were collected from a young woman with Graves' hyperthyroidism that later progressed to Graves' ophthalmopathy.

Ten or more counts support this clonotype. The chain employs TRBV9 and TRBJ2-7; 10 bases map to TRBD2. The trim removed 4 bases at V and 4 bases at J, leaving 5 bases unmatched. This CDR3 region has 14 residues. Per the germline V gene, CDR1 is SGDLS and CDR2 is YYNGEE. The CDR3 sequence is CASSTGLAAYEQYF. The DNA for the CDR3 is TGTGCCAGCAGCACTGGACTAGCGGCATACGAGCAGTACTTC. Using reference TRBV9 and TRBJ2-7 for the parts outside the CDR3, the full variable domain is DSGVTQTPKHLITATGQRVTLRCSPRSGDLSVYWYQQSLDQGLQFLIQYYNGEERAKGNILERFSAQQFPDLHSELNLSSLELGDSALYFCASSTGLAAYEQYFGPGTRLTVT.

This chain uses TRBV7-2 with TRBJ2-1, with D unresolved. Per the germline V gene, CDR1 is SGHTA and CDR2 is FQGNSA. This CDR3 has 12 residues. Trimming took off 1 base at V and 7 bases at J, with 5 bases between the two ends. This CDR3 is CASSLEMNEQFF. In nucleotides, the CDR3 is TGTGCCAGCAGCTTAGAAATGAATGAGCAGTTCTTC.

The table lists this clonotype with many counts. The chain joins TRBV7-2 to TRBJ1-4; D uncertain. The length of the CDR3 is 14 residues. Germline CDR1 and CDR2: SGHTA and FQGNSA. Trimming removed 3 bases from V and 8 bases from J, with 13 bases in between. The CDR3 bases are TGTGCCAGCAGCTTCACGCTTGAAGAGGAAAAACTGTTTTTT. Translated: CASSFTLEEEKLFF. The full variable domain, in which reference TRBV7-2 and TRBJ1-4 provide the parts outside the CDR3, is GAGVSQSPSNKVTEKGKDVELRCDPISGHTALYWYRQSLGQGLEFLIYFQGNSAPDKSGLPSDRFSAERTGGSVSTLTIQRTQQEDSAVYLCASSFTLEEEKLFFGSGTQLSVL.

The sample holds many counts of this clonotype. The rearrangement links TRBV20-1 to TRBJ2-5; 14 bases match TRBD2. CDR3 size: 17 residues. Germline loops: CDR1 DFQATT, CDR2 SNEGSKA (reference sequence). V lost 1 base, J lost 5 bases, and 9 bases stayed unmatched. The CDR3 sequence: CSARAGTSGSRRETQYF. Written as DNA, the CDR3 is TGCAGTGCTAGAGCCGGGACTAGCGGGAGCCGCCGGGAGACCCAGTACTTC.

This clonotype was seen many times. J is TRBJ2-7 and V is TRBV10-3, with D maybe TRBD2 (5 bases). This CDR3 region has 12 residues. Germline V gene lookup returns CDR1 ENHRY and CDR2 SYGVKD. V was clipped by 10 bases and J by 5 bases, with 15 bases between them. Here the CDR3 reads CATKTGINEQYF. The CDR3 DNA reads TGTGCCACAAAGACGGGAATTAACGAGCAGTACTTC.

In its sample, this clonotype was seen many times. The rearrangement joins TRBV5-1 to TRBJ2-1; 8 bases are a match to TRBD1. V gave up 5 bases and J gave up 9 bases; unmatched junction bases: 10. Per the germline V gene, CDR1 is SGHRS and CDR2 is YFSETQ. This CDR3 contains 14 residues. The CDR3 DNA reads TGCGCCAGCAGTTTTGGACAGGGTAAGGGTGAGCAGTTCTTC. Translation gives CASSFGQGKGEQFF.

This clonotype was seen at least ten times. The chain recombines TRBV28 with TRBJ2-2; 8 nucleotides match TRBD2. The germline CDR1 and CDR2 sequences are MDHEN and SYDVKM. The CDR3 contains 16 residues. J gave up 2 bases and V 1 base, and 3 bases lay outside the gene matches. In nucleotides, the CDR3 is TGTGCCAGCAGTTTATATATAGCGGGAAACACCGGGGAGCTGTTTTTT. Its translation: CASSLYIAGNTGELFF.

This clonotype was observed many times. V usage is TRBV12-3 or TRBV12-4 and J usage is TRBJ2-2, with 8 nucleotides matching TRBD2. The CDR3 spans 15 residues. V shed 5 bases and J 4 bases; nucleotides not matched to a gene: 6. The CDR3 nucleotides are TGTGCCAGCAGTCCGGGACTAGGAGTCACCGGGGAGCTGTTTTTT. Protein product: CASSPGLGVTGELFF.

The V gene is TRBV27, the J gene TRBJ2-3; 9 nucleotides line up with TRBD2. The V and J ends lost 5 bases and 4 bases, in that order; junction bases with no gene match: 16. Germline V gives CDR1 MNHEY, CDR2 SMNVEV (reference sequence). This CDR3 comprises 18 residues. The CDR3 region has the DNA TGTGCCAGCAGTCCGATAGCGGGAGACCTTGTTTTTGCAGATACGCAGTATTTT. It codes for CASSPIAGDLVFADTQYF.

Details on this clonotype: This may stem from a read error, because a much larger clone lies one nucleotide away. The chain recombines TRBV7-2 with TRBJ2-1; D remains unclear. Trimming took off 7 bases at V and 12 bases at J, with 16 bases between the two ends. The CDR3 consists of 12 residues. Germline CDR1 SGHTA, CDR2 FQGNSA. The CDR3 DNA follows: TGTGCCAGCAACGGCAATAGACTGCCGCAGTTCTTC. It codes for CASNGNRLPQFF.

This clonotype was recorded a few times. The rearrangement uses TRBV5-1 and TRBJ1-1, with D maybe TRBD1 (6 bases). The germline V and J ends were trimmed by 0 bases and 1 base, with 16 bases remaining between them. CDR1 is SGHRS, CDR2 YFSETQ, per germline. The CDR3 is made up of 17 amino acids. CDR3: CASSLAAVGGGNTEAFF. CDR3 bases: TGCGCCAGCAGCTTGGCTGCGGTGGGAGGGGGGAACACTGAAGCTTTCTTT. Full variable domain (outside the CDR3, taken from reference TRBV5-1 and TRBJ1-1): KAGVTQTPRYLIKTRGQQVTLSCSPISGHRSVSWYQQTPGQGLQFLFEYFSETQRNKGNFPGRFSGRQFSNSRSEMNVSTLELGDSALYLCASSLAAVGGGNTEAFFGQGTRLTVV.

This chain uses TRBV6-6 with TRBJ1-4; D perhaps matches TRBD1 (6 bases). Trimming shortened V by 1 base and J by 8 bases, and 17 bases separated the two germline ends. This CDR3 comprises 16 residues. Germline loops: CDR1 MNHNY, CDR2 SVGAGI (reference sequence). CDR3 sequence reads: CASSYWRGGGVEKLFF. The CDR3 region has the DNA TGTGCCAGCAGTTACTGGAGGGGGGGGGGAGTAGAAAAACTGTTTTTT.

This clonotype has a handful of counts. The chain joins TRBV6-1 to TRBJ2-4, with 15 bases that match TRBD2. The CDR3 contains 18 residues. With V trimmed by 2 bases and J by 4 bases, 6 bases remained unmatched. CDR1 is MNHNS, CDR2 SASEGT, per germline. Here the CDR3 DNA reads TGTGCCAGCAGTGAAACCGGGACTAGCGGGAGGACAAAAAACATTCAGTACTTC. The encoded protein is CASSETGTSGRTKNIQYF.

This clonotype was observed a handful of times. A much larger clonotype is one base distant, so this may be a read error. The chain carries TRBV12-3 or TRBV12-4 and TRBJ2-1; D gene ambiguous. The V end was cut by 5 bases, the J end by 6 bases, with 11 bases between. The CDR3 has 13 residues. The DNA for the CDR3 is TGTGCCAGCAGTCTACGGACCCCCAATGAGCAGTTCTTC. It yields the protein CASSLRTPNEQFF.

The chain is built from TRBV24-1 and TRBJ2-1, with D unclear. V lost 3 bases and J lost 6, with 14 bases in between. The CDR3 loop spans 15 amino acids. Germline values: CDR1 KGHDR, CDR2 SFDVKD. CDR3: CATSDQEPTFNEQFF. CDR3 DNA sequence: TGTGCCACCAGTGATCAGGAGCCGACCTTCAATGAGCAGTTCTTC.

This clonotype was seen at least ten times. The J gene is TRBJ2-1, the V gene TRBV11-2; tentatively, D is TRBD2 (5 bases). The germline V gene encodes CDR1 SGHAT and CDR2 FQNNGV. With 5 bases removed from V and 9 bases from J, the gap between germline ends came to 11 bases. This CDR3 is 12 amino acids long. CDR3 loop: CASSPGEGEQFF. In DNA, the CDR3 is TGTGCCAGCAGCCCGGGCGAGGGTGAGCAGTTCTTC.